This T cell receptor beta chain appears in the sequencing data of a study of cytomegalovirus exposure and HLA in healthy donors. Overall study results and limits: For TCR beta chains, V- and J-gene trimming was later linked to a missense DCLRE1C variant. Analyses of presence and absence presupposed an approximately uniform sequencing depth across donors. Donor immune exposure was known only as CMV serostatus.

Comment on this clone: Its antigen is undetermined.

Germline assignment: CDR1 SQVTM and CDR2 ANQGSEA. The CDR3 loop spans 14 amino acids. After removal of 5 bases from V and 5 bases from J, the junction contained 5 bases not matched to a gene. 60 Vbeta and 13 Jbeta primers were used in PCR. TCRdb keeps only in-frame clones here, not all; method: immunoSEQ multiplex PCR. The repertoire holds about 170,000 clones, with around 73% as singletons. J is TRBJ2-3 and V is TRBV29-1, with 12 bases fitting TRBD1. The sequenced material came from PBMCs. This clonotype was obtained from a woman under 30 in good health and CMV-seropositive. CDR3 sequence reads: CSVRDRGLEDTQYF. CDR3 nucleotides: TGCAGCGTTAGGGACAGGGGGCTTGAAGATACGCAGTATTTT.